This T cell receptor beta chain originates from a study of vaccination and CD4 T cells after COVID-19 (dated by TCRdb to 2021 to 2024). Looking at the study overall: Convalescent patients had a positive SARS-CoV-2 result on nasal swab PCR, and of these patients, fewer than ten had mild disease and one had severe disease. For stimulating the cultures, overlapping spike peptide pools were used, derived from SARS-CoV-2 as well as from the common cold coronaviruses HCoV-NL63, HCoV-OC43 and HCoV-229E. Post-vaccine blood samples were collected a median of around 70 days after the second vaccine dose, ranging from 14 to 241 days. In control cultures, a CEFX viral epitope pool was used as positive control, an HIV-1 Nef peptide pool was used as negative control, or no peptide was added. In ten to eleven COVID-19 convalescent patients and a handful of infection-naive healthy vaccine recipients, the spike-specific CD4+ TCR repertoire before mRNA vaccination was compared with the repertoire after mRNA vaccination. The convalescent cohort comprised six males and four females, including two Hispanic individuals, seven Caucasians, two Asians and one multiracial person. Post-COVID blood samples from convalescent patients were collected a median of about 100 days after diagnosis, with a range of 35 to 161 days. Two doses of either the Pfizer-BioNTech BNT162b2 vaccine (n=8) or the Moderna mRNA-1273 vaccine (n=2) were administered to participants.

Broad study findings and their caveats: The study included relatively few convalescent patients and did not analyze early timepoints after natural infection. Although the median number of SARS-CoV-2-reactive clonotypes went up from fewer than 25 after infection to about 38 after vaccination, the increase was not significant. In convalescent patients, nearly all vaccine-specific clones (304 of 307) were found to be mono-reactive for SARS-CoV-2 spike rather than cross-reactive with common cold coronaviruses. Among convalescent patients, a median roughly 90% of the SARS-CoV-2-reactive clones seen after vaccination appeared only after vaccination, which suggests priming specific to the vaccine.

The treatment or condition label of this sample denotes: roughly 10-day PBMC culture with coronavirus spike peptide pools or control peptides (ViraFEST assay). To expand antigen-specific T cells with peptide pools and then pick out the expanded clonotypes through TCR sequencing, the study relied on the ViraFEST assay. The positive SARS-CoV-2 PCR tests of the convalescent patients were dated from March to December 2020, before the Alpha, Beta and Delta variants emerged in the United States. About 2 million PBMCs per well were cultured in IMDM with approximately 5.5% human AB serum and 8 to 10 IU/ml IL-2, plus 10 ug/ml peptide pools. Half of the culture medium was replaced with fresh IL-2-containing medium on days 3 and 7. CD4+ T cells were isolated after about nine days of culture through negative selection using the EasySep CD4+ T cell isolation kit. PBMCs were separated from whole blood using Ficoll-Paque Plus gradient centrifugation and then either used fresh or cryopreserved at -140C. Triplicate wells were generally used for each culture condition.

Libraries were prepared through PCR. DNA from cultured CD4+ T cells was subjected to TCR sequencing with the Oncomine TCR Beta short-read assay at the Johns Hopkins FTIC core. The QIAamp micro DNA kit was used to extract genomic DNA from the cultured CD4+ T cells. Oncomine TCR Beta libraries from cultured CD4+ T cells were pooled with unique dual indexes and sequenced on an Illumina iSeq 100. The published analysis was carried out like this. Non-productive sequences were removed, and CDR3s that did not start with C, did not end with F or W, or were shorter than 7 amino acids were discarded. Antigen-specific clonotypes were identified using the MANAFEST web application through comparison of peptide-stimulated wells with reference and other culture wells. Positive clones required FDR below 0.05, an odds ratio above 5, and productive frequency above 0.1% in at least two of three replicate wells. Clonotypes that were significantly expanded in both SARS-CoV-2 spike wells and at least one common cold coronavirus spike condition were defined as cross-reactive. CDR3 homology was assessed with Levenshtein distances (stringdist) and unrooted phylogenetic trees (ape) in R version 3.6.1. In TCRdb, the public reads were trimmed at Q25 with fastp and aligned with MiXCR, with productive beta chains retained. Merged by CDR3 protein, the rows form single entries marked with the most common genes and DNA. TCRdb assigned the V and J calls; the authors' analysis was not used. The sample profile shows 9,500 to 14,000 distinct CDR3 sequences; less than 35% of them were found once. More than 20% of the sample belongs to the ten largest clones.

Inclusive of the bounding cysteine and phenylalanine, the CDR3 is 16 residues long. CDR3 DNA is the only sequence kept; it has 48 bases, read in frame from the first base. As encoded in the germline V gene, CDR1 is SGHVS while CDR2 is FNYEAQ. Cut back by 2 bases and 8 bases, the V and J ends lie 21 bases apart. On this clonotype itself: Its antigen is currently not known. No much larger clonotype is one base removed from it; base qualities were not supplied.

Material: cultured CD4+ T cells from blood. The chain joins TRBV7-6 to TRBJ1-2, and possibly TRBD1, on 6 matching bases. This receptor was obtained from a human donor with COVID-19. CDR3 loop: CASSLQSTGLDGGYTF. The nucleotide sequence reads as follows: TGTGCCAGCAGCTTACAGTCTACAGGGTTAGATGGCGGCTACACCTTC.